This TCR beta chain was retrieved from a study of blood T cell repertoires in COVID-19. Study information: PBMCs, B-cell-depleted T cells, or T cells were the source of the cDNA or gDNA that made up the material.

V lost 2 bases, J lost 5 bases, and 8 bases lay in between. The germline CDR1 and CDR2 sequences are SGHRS and YFSETQ. This CDR3 region has 13 residues. As processed by the authors: Reference gene primer amplification in the assay estimated nucleated cell counts. Sequencing used immunoSEQ multiplex PCR; TCRdb keeps in-frame clones, though not all of them. That table supplies the V and J calls and clone size; D and trimming were determined from the DNA. The data show some 85,000 clones, 75% to 85% seen once. The sequence derives from a woman over 75 with acute or convalescent COVID-19. The V and J genes are TRBV5-1 and TRBJ1-5; TRBD1 might be the D (5 bases). Sequencing used peripheral blood. CDR3 DNA sequence: TGCGCCAGCAGCTTTGGGGGGGATCAGCCCCAGCATTTT. Its translation: CASSFGGDQPQHF.